The T cell receptor (beta chain) described here comes from a study of cytomegalovirus exposure and HLA in healthy donors. On the study more broadly: From donors who were HLA-typed, an early data release held 70 million to 90 million unique TCRs. Broader study findings: Using a false discovery rate of 0.05, a later analysis showed that 16,951 TCR beta sequences were associated with HLA alleles.

V lost 3 bases to trimming and J lost 1 base, with 10 bases between them. The CDR3 extends over 14 amino acids. Germline CDR1 is SGHNT and CDR2 is YYREEE (reference sequence). As for this clone: Antigen unknown.

The PCR was carried out with 60 Vbeta primers and 13 Jbeta primers. Only in-frame clones appear in the TCRdb table, and some are missing; sequencing was by immunoSEQ multiplex PCR. The data show about 160,000 clones, with 75% to 85% seen just once and roughly 13% held by the top ten. This receptor was identified in a woman aged 45-59 years in good health and CMV-seronegative. The sequenced sample was PBMCs. The rearrangement uses TRBV5-4 and TRBJ1-1, with D tentatively TRBD1 (5 bases). The CDR3 loop reads CASSWTSGNTEAFF. CDR3 DNA sequence: TGTGCCAGCAGCTGGACATCGGGGAACACTGAAGCTTTCTTT. Full variable domain (rest looked up from reference TRBV5-4 and TRBJ1-1): ETGVTQSPTHLIKTRGQQVTLRCSSQSGHNTVSWYQQALGQGPQFIFQYYREEENGRGNFPPRFSGLQFPNYSSELNVNALELDDSALYLCASSWTSGNTEAFFGQGTRLTVV.